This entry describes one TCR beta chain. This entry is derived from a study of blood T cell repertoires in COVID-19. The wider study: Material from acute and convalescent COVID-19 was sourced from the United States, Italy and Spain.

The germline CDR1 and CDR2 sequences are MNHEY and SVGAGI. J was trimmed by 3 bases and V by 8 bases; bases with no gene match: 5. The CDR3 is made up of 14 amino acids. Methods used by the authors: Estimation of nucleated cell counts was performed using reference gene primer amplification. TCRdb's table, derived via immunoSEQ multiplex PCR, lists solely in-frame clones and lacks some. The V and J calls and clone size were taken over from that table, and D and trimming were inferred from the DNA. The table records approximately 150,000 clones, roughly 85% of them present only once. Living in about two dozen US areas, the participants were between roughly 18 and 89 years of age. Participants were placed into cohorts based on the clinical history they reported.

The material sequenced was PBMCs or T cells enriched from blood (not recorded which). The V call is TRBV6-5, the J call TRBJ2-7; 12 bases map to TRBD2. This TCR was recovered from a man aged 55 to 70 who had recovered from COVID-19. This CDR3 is CASLRTSGNYEQYF. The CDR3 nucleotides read TGTGCCAGCCTTCGGACTAGCGGGAACTACGAGCAGTACTTC.